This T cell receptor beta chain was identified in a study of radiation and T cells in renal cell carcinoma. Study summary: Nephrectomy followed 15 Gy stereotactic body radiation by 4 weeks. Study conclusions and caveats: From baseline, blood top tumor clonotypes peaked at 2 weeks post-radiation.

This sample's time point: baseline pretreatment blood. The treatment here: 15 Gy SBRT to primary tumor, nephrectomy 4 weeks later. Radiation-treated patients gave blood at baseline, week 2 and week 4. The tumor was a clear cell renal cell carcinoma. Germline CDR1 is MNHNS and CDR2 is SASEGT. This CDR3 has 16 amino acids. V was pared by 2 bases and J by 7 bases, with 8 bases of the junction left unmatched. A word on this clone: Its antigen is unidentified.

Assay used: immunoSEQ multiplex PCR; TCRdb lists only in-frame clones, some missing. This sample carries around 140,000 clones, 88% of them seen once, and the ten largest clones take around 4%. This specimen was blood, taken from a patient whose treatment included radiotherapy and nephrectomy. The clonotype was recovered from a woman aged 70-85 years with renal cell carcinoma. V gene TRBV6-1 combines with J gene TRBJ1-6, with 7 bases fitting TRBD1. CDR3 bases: TGTGCCAGCAGTGAAAGGGGAGGGGGCGTAAATTCACCCCTCCACTTT. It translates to CASSERGGGVNSPLHF.